These 6 T cell receptor beta chains came from one sample sequenced in a study of blood T cell repertoires in COVID-19. Profiling relied on immunoSEQ multiplex PCR, and the TCRdb table lists in-frame clones only, not all of them. The table lists around 240,000 clones, roughly four fifths of them singletons. Specimen: peripheral blood. These receptors were taken from a woman older than 75 with acute or convalescent COVID-19.

The chain links TRBV5-1 to TRBJ2-3, with 9 bases fitting TRBD2. The ends lost 1 base at V and 6 bases at J; junction bases unmatched: 3. This CDR3 is built from 14 residues. From germline, CDR1 is SGHRS and CDR2 YFSETQ. The CDR3 sequence is CASSLQREVDTQYF. The CDR3 DNA reads as TGCGCCAGCAGCTTGCAGCGGGAGGTTGATACGCAGTATTTT. Supplemented by reference TRBV5-1 and TRBJ2-3, the full variable domain reads KAGVTQTPRYLIKTRGQQVTLSCSPISGHRSVSWYQQTPGQGLQFLFEYFSETQRNKGNFPGRFSGRQFSNSRSEMNVSTLELGDSALYLCASSLQREVDTQYFGPGTRLTVL.

V gene TRBV3-1 (or the pseudogene TRBV3-2) combines with J gene TRBJ1-2; TRBD1 agrees at 10 bases. This CDR3 is 17 amino acids long. The V gene end was trimmed by 0 bases and the J gene end by 7 bases; junction bases not matched to a gene: 11. Germline V gives CDR1 LGHDT, CDR2 YNNKEL (reference sequence). The CDR3 reads CASSQDQKTGGIGGYTF. CDR3 DNA sequence: TGTGCCAGCAGCCAAGATCAGAAGACAGGGGGCATCGGTGGCTACACCTTC.

V and J are TRBV6-5 and TRBJ2-1, with D perhaps matching TRBD2 (5 bases). V lost 6 bases to trimming and J lost 0 bases, with 9 bases between them. The CDR3 covers 14 residues. Germline V gene lookup returns CDR1 MNHEY and CDR2 SVGAGI. This CDR3 is CASRDLGSYNEQFF. For the CDR3, the DNA is TGTGCCAGCAGGGACTTAGGCTCCTACAATGAGCAGTTCTTC.

The rearrangement uses TRBV11-1 and TRBJ2-1; 9 bases line up with TRBD1. V trimming: 5 bases; J trimming: 9 bases; junction bases outside the gene matches: 11. The germline V gene has CDR1 SGHAT and CDR2 FQDESV (reference sequence). The CDR3 extends over 15 amino acids. CDR3 bases: TGTGCCAGCAGCCCACAACCGGGACAGGGAGGTGAGCAGTTCTTC. The encoded protein is CASSPQPGQGGEQFF.

Remarks on this clone: One end of the junction varies from germline; a read error may be responsible. The chain recombines TRBV30 with TRBJ1-4; 7 nucleotides align to TRBD1. Germline values: CDR1 GTSNPN, CDR2 SVGIG (reference sequence). The CDR3 consists of 21 residues. The DNA for the CDR3 is TGTGCCTGGAGTTTTCTCTTGTTTAGACAGGGTAAAACTAGACGGAATGAGAAACTGTTTTTT. Protein: CAWSFLLFRQGKTRRNEKLFF.

The chain employs TRBV7-2 and TRBJ2-7; tentative D call: TRBD1 (5 bases). This CDR3 contains 13 residues. Trimming took off 3 bases at V and 1 base at J, with 7 bases between the two ends. Germline CDR1 is SGHTA and CDR2 is FQGNSA. CDR3 region: CASSFRGSYEQYF. The CDR3 coding sequence is TGTGCCAGCAGCTTTAGGGGATCCTACGAGCAGTACTTC. The variable domain in full, completed from reference TRBV7-2 and TRBJ2-7, reads GAGVSQSPSNKVTEKGKDVELRCDPISGHTALYWYRQSLGQGLEFLIYFQGNSAPDKSGLPSDRFSAERTGGSVSTLTIQRTQQEDSAVYLCASSFRGSYEQYFGPGTRLTVT.